One sample yielded the 11 T cell receptor beta chains listed below, sequenced in a study of cytomegalovirus exposure and HLA in healthy donors. Method: immunoSEQ multiplex PCR; TCRdb's copy keeps in-frame clones and lacks some. Counted here are approximately 200,000 clones, more than 75% occurring once; the ten biggest clones make up approximately 7%. The sample taken for sequencing was PBMCs. The receptors derive from a man between 18 and 29 years old in good health and CMV-seropositive.

V is TRBV6-4 and J is TRBJ2-6; D not certain. The V end lost 5 bases, the J end lost 0 bases, and 17 bases lay between the germline ends. CDR1 MRHNA and CDR2 SNTAGT come from the germline V gene. The CDR3 extends over 18 amino acids. For the CDR3, the DNA is TGTGCCAGCAGTTCGAACCCGGTTCCTAACTCTGGGGCCAACGTCCTGACTTTC. Translated: CASSSNPVPNSGANVLTF.

The V and J genes are TRBV28 and TRBJ2-7, with 8 nucleotides matching TRBD1. Unmatched junction bases numbered 10, after V lost 6 bases and J lost 3 bases. This CDR3 spans 15 amino acids. Germline assignment: CDR1 MDHEN and CDR2 SYDVKM. CDR3 protein: CASSLPGQAIYEQYF. CDR3 coding DNA: TGTGCCAGCAGCCTGCCGGGACAGGCCATCTACGAGCAGTACTTC.

The V and J genes are TRBV29-1 and TRBJ1-1, with D perhaps TRBD1 (5 bases). This CDR3 is built from 16 residues. Germline V gives CDR1 SQVTM, CDR2 ANQGSEA. V dropped 0 bases and J dropped 7 bases, with 21 bases sitting between them. CDR3 residues: CSVEDLKGEGINEAFF. CDR3 sequence (DNA): TGCAGCGTTGAAGATCTTAAAGGGGAGGGGATTAATGAAGCTTTCTTT.

This rearrangement joins TRBV28 to TRBJ2-2; 12 bases align to TRBD2. CDR3 length equals 15 residues. Germline values: CDR1 MDHEN, CDR2 SYDVKM. V shed 5 bases and J 7 bases; nucleotides not matched to a gene: 5. The CDR3 DNA reads as TGTGCCAGCAGTCCGACTAGCGGGAGACACGGGGAGCTGTTTTTT. Its protein product is CASSPTSGRHGELFF.

V and J are TRBV28 and TRBJ2-3, with TRBD2 as a possible D gene (6 bases). Trimming pared 7 bases from V and 2 bases from J, leaving 13 bases between. The CDR3 loop spans 14 amino acids. Germline V gene lookup returns CDR1 MDHEN and CDR2 SYDVKM. The CDR3 DNA reads TGTGCCAGCACCCTGGGACTTACCACAGATACGCAGTATTTT. This translates into CASTLGLTTDTQYF.

This chain joins TRBV7-7 and TRBJ2-5; TRBD1 matches 12 bases. CDR3 length: 16 residues. CDR1 and CDR2 (germline): SSHAT, FNYEAQ (reference sequence). J lost 6 bases, V lost 5 bases, and 10 bases had no gene match. The CDR3 protein is CASSKTGTGGEKTQYF. The CDR3 coding sequence is TGTGCCAGCAGCAAAACCGGGACAGGGGGCGAGAAGACCCAGTACTTC. Together with reference TRBV7-7 and TRBJ2-5, the CDR3 gives the full variable domain: GAGVSQSPRYKVTKRGQDVTLRCDPISSHATLYWYQQALGQGPEFLTYFNYEAQPDKSGLPSDRFSAERPEGSISTLTIQRTEQRDSAMYRCASSKTGTGGEKTQYFGPGTRLLVL.

The chain couples TRBV11-2 to TRBJ2-1; 11 positions agree with TRBD2. Germline CDR1 SGHAT, CDR2 FQNNGV. The CDR3 length is 15 residues. J lost 10 bases, V lost 5 bases, and 10 bases had no gene match. The CDR3 sequence is CASSHLAGGPGEQFF. The CDR3 DNA is TGTGCCAGCAGCCACTTAGCGGGAGGGCCAGGGGAGCAGTTCTTC.

The V gene is TRBV23-1, the J gene TRBJ2-5; 7 nucleotides line up with TRBD1. TRBV23-1 is marked as an open reading frame, function uncertain. This CDR3 has 12 residues. J gave up 5 bases and V 5 bases, and 2 bases lay outside the gene matches. CDR3 protein: CASSMGQETQYF. In nucleotides, the CDR3 is TGCGCCAGCAGTATGGGACAGGAGACCCAGTACTTC.

V and J are TRBV19 and TRBJ2-3; the match to TRBD2 covers 14 bases. This CDR3 region has 18 residues. CDR1 and CDR2 from the germline V gene are LNHDA and SQIVND (reference sequence). Unmatched junction bases numbered 2, after V lost 0 bases and J lost 0 bases. CDR3 nucleotides: TGTGCCAGTAGTATAGAGGGACTAGCGGGAGTCAGCACAGATACGCAGTATTTT. Its protein is CASSIEGLAGVSTDTQYF.

The J gene is TRBJ1-2, the V gene TRBV7-2; 9 bases map to TRBD1. Looked up from germline, CDR1 is SGHTA and CDR2 is FQGNSA. The CDR3 totals 14 residues. V lost 6 bases to trimming and J lost 5 bases; unmatched junction nucleotides: 7. The CDR3 DNA is TGTGCCAGCAGTCTTGACAGGGGGATATATGGCTACACCTTC. Translating gives CASSLDRGIYGYTF.

This rearrangement joins TRBV6-4 to TRBJ2-3, with 10 bases that match TRBD2. Germline loops: CDR1 MRHNA, CDR2 SNTAGT. The CDR3 runs 14 residues. The ends lost 2 bases at V and 4 bases at J; junction bases unmatched: 0. The CDR3 DNA sequence: TGTGCCAGCAGTGACCTAGCGGGAGCAGATACGCAGTATTTT. It specifies CASSDLAGADTQYF.